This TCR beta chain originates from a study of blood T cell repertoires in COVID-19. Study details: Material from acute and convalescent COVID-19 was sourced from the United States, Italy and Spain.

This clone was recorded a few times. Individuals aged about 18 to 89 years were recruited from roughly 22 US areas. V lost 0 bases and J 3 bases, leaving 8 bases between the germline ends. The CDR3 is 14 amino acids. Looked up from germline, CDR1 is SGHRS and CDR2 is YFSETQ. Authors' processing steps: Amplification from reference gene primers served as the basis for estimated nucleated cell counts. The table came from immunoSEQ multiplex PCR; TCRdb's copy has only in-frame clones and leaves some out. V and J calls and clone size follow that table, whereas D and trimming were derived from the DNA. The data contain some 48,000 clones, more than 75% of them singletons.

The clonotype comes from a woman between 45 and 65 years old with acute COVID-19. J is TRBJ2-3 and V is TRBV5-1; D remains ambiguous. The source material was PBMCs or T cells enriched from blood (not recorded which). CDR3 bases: TGCGCCAGCAGCTTGGGTGCGGCGACAGATACGCAGTATTTT. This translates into CASSLGAATDTQYF. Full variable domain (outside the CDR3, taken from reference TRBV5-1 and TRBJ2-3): KAGVTQTPRYLIKTRGQQVTLSCSPISGHRSVSWYQQTPGQGLQFLFEYFSETQRNKGNFPGRFSGRQFSNSRSEMNVSTLELGDSALYLCASSLGAATDTQYFGPGTRLTVL.